This T cell receptor (beta chain) was documented in a study of cytotoxic CD8 clonotypes in ibrutinib-treated CLL. General study results and limits: The study found baseline clonality above age-matched healthy donors, tracking circulating CD8+ T-cell counts.

TCRdb's copy holds only in-frame clones and misses some; the assay was immunoSEQ multiplex PCR. The table has roughly 60,000 clones, more than 70% seen once; the top ten hold roughly 45%. On this clone itself: What it recognizes is unknown.

J lost 1 base, V lost 4 bases, and 4 bases had no gene match. CDR3 length equals 14 residues. Germline V gene lookup returns CDR1 SGHNT and CDR2 YYREEE (reference sequence). The genes are TRBV5-4 and TRBJ2-7; 8 positions agree with TRBD1. The sample consisted of PBMCs, taken after 12 months of ibrutinib treatment. The source is a human donor with chronic lymphocytic leukemia. CDR3 protein: CASSNRDRSYEQYF. CDR3 DNA sequence: TGTGCCAGCAGCAACCGGGACAGGTCCTACGAGCAGTACTTC.